What follows are 32 T cell receptor beta chains derived from one specimen sequenced in a study of T cell clonotyping in hematopoietic cell transplantation. TCRdb's copy holds only in-frame clones and misses some; the assay was immunoSEQ multiplex PCR. The sample consists of under 30,000 clones, 90% to 95% of them appearing once. Sequencing used PBMCs, obtained 100 days after allogeneic stem cell transplant. These receptors all stem from a female patient aged 50-59 years who had an allogeneic stem cell transplant from a related donor, so the T cells may come from the graft donor. Some clones in this sample may be carry-over from other donors' samples.

This chain connects TRBV5-1 to TRBJ1-3; 8 nucleotides align to TRBD1. The CDR3 is made up of 14 amino acids. Germline assignment: CDR1 SGHRS and CDR2 YFSETQ. J was trimmed by 8 bases and V by 1 base; bases with no gene match: 5. This chain's CDR3 is CASSLMGQADTIYF. Here the CDR3 DNA reads TGCGCCAGCAGCTTGATGGGACAGGCCGACACCATATATTTT.

A word on this clone: At one boundary the junction diverges from the germline segment, which might be a read error. The chain couples TRBV27 to TRBJ2-7; the D gene is possibly TRBD2 (6 bases). This CDR3 has 10 residues. Germline CDR1 and CDR2: MNHEY and SMNVEV (reference sequence). The CDR3 reads CASRGGLLGF. In nucleotides, the CDR3 is TGTGCCAGCAGGGGGGGACTTCTCGGTTTC.

The V and J genes are TRBV7-3 and TRBJ1-5, with D uncertain. CDR3 size: 13 residues. Per the germline V gene, CDR1 is SGHTA and CDR2 is FQGTGA. The ends were cut back, 2 bases at V and 4 bases at J, with 6 bases in the middle. CDR3 nucleotide sequence: TGTGCCAGCAGCTTAGATGGGAATCAGCCCCAGCATTTT. Amino acids: CASSLDGNQPQHF.

V gene TRBV2 combines with J gene TRBJ2-3; D perhaps matches TRBD1 (6 bases). This CDR3 has 14 residues. The V and J ends lost 6 bases and 4 bases respectively, with 14 bases between them. Germline V gives CDR1 SNHLY, CDR2 FYNNEI. In DNA, the CDR3 is TGTGCCAGCAGGGGGGCAGCGAGCGCAGATACGCAGTATTTT. Protein sequence: CASRGAASADTQYF.

The chain links TRBV6-1 to TRBJ2-3; D gene unclear. Germline values: CDR1 MNHNS, CDR2 SASEGT. This CDR3 has 14 residues. Trimming left V 10 bases short and J 0 bases short, with 14 bases between. CDR3 protein: CANSFSASTDTQYF. CDR3 bases: TGTGCCAACTCCTTCTCCGCTAGCACAGATACGCAGTATTTT.

The V call is TRBV2, the J call TRBJ2-7, with TRBD1 matching over 9 bases. In germline, CDR1 is SNHLY, CDR2 FYNNEI. The junction had 8 bases not matched to a gene; V was cut back by 4 bases and J by 4 bases. The CDR3 contains 15 residues. CDR3 in DNA: TGTGCCAGCAGTGGTACCGTACAGGGGGCGTACGAGCAGTACTTC. Amino acids: CASSGTVQGAYEQYF. Combining the CDR3 with reference TRBV2 and TRBJ2-7 gives the whole variable domain EPEVTQTPSHQVTQMGQEVILRCVPISNHLYFYWYRQILGQKVEFLVSFYNNEISEKSEIFDDQFSVERPDGSNFTLKIRSTKLEDSAMYFCASSGTVQGAYEQYFGPGTRLTVT.

The V call is TRBV30, the J call TRBJ1-4, with D perhaps TRBD1 (6 bases). Deletions cut 3 bases from V and 8 bases from J, with 13 bases between. The CDR3 consists of 13 residues. Per the germline V gene, CDR1 is GTSNPN and CDR2 is SVGIG (reference sequence). CDR3: CAWSGGGWEKLFF. In DNA form, the CDR3 reads TGTGCCTGGAGCGGAGGGGGTTGGGAAAAACTGTTTTTT.

The gene calls are TRBV27 and TRBJ1-1; the D gene is possibly TRBD1 (5 bases). The CDR3 consists of 13 residues. V was trimmed by 9 bases and J by 2 bases, leaving 13 bases between them. The germline V gene has CDR1 MNHEY and CDR2 SMNVEV (reference sequence). CDR3 in amino acids: CASRKTVNTEAFF. CDR3 nucleotide sequence: TGTGCCAGTCGGAAGACAGTAAACACTGAAGCTTTCTTT.

The genes are TRBV11-2 and TRBJ2-7; the match to TRBD2 covers 12 bases. The germline CDR1 and CDR2 sequences are SGHAT and FQNNGV. Trimming removed 2 bases from V and 7 bases from J; junction bases left unmatched: 3. CDR3 length: 14 residues. The CDR3 DNA reads TGTGCCAGCAGCTTACTAGCGGGGGGGCTTGAGCAGTACTTC. This translates into CASSLLAGGLEQYF.

The chain combines TRBV5-1 with TRBJ1-2; D is unclear. In germline, CDR1 is SGHRS, CDR2 YFSETQ. Trimming took 4 bases from V and 3 from J, leaving 16 bases between them. CDR3 length equals 15 residues. The chain's CDR3 is CASSPSRIGDYGYTF. In DNA, the CDR3 is TGCGCCAGCAGCCCTTCCCGGATTGGGGACTATGGCTACACCTTC.

V usage is TRBV19 and J usage is TRBJ2-1, with a weak D call TRBD2 (6 bases). V dropped 1 base and J dropped 0 bases, with 7 bases sitting between them. Looked up from germline, CDR1 is LNHDA and CDR2 is SQIVND (reference sequence). The CDR3 spans 15 residues. CDR3 in amino acids: CASSIGGVSYNEQFF. The CDR3 region has the DNA TGTGCCAGTAGTATAGGGGGGGTCTCCTACAATGAGCAGTTCTTC.

The chain has TRBV7-2 and TRBJ2-4; D not certain. Germline V gene sequence: CDR1 SGHTA, CDR2 FQGNSA. The CDR3 sequence is 13 residues long. Trimming took off 6 bases at V and 8 bases at J, with 14 bases between the two ends. The DNA for the CDR3 is TGTGCCAGCAGTTTGACCATTTCTTACATTCAGTACTTC. Translating it yields CASSLTISYIQYF.

The rearrangement uses TRBV27 and TRBJ1-6; no definite D call. CDR3 length: 15 amino acids. Trimming stripped 4 bases from V and 0 bases from J, with 7 bases between. Germline V gene data show CDR1 as MNHEY and CDR2 as SMNVEV (reference sequence). The chain's CDR3 is CASSSISSYNSPLHF. In DNA, the CDR3 is TGTGCCAGCAGTTCCATAAGCTCCTATAATTCACCCCTCCACTTT.

Only one count was recorded for this clone. V usage is TRBV7-9 and J usage is TRBJ1-3; TRBD1 aligns across 9 bases. The V segment lost 5 bases and the J segment 7 bases; nucleotides outside the gene matches: 9. The length of the CDR3 is 15 residues. Germline CDR1 and CDR2: SEHNR and FQNEAQ (reference sequence). The CDR3 protein is CASSPGQGDVNTIYF. The CDR3 DNA is TGTGCCAGCAGCCCGGGACAGGGAGACGTGAACACCATATATTTT.

The V gene is TRBV29-1, the J gene TRBJ2-1; tentative D call: TRBD1 (5 bases). The V end was cut by 4 bases, the J end by 6 bases, with 7 bases between. The CDR3 sequence is 11 residues long. Germline V gene data show CDR1 as SQVTM and CDR2 as ANQGSEA. CDR3 sequence: CSVGQLNEQFF. For the CDR3, the DNA is TGCAGCGTTGGACAGCTCAATGAGCAGTTCTTC.

The chain is built from TRBV19 and TRBJ1-6; D gene uncertain. The CDR3 is 14 amino acids. Germline lookup yields CDR1 LNHDA and CDR2 SQIVND (reference sequence). V was clipped by 4 bases and J by 10 bases, with 14 bases between them. CDR3 coding DNA: TGTGCCAGTAGTACGAACTTGGCGGGCTCACCCCTCCACTTT. Translated, it gives CASSTNLAGSPLHF.

V usage is TRBV7-2 and J usage is TRBJ1-1; unclear D gene. With 5 bases removed from V and 11 bases from J, the gap between germline ends came to 12 bases. Germline V gene lookup returns CDR1 SGHTA and CDR2 FQGNSA. This CDR3 spans 11 amino acids. CDR3 amino acids: CASSPTPGAFF. The CDR3 region has the DNA TGTGCCAGCAGCCCGACCCCCGGGGCTTTCTTT.

This clone was seen more than once but under ten times. The CDR3 DNA is TGTGCCAGCAGATCCGCCGGGACAGAAGCTTTCTTT. Translated: CASRSAGTEAFF. The rearrangement joins TRBV7-8 to TRBJ1-1; tentative D call: TRBD1 (6 bases). There are 12 residues in the CDR3. Germline V CDR1 and CDR2: SGHVS, FQNEAQ. V lost 6 bases and J 8 bases, leaving 13 bases between the germline ends.

V is TRBV19 and J is TRBJ2-1, with a tentative D call TRBD1 (6 bases). This CDR3 is 16 amino acids long. Germline CDR1 LNHDA, CDR2 SQIVND (reference sequence). V lost 5 bases to trimming and J lost 0 bases, with 14 bases between them. The CDR3 DNA sequence: TGTGCCAGTAGTTTGCGCCAAGGGGGCTCCTACAATGAGCAGTTCTTC. This translates into CASSLRQGGSYNEQFF.

V is TRBV29-1 and J is TRBJ1-1; D is undetermined. Trimming removed 2 bases at V and 1 base at J, with 8 bases between. Germline CDR1 reads SQVTM; CDR2 reads ANQGSEA. This CDR3 contains 13 residues. CDR3 nucleotides: TGCAGCGTTGAACCGTGGGGGAACACTGAAGCTTTCTTT. It codes for CSVEPWGNTEAFF. The entire variable domain, with the rest obtained from reference TRBV29-1 and TRBJ1-1, is as follows: SAVISQKPSRDICQRGTSLTIQCQVDSQVTMMFWYRQQPGQSLTLIATANQGSEATYESGFVIDKFPISRPNLTFSTLTVSNMSPEDSSIYLCSVEPWGNTEAFFGQGTRLTVV.

This clone was observed a few times. This chain links TRBV27 with TRBJ1-1; TRBD1 might be the D (6 bases). The CDR3 has 16 residues. V lost 8 bases, J lost 5 bases, and 24 bases lay in between. Germline-derived CDR1 and CDR2 are MNHEY and SMNVEV (reference sequence). CDR3 nucleotides: TGTGCCAGCTTTCCGGGGGGGCGGGGGATGAGGACTGAAGCTTTCTTT. Residues: CASFPGGRGMRTEAFF.

V is TRBV14 and J is TRBJ1-6; no definite D call. Germline-derived CDR1 and CDR2 are SGHDN and FVKESK. The CDR3 extends over 14 amino acids. Trimming removed 0 bases at V and 10 bases at J, with 10 bases between. The CDR3 protein is CASSQDIGSSPLHF. CDR3 DNA: TGTGCCAGCAGCCAAGACATCGGATCCTCACCCCTCCACTTT.

The V call is TRBV4-3, the J call TRBJ1-6; no definite D call. This CDR3 comprises 16 residues. Trimming stripped 1 base from V and 7 bases from J, with 14 bases between. CDR1 is LGHNA, CDR2 YSLEER, per germline. CDR3 DNA sequence: TGCGCCAGCAGCCAAGGAGGTGCTGATTTCAATTCACCCCTCCACTTT. It codes for CASSQGGADFNSPLHF.

The chain recombines TRBV5-8 with TRBJ2-3; possibly TRBD1 for D (6 bases). The CDR3 is 12 amino acids. Per the germline V gene, CDR1 is SGHTS and CDR2 is YDEGEE. Trimming took 7 bases from V and 5 from J, leaving 11 bases between them. CDR3 nucleotide sequence: TGTGCCAGCCCCATAGGGGGAGATACGCAGTATTTT. Its translation is CASPIGGDTQYF.

The chain joins TRBV4-3 to TRBJ2-2, with TRBD1 identical over 9 bases. Germline trimming cut 4 bases from V and 3 bases from J; bases unmatched to any gene: 3. Germline loops: CDR1 LGHNA, CDR2 YSLEER. The CDR3 length is 15 residues. This CDR3 reads CASSRRQGDTGELFF. DNA for the CDR3: TGCGCCAGCAGCCGTAGACAGGGGGACACCGGGGAGCTGTTTTTT.

This rearrangement joins TRBV5-6 to TRBJ1-2; no firm D call. The CDR3 extends over 13 amino acids. The V and J ends lost 1 base and 2 bases respectively, with 6 bases between them. Germline V gene lookup returns CDR1 SGHDT and CDR2 YYEEEE. The CDR3: CASSLRENYGYTF. The CDR3 DNA reads TGTGCCAGCAGCTTGCGGGAAAACTATGGCTACACCTTC.

The chain links TRBV5-1 to TRBJ2-2; possible D gene TRBD2, 5 bases. Between the trimmed V and J ends, which lost 2 bases and 6 bases, there was a span of 14 bases. The germline gives CDR1 SGHRS, CDR2 YFSETQ. CDR3 length: 15 residues. CDR3 loop: CASSFRGDPPGELFF. In DNA form, the CDR3 reads TGCGCCAGCAGCTTTCGGGGTGACCCCCCCGGGGAGCTGTTTTTT.

The chain joins TRBV6-1 to TRBJ2-7, with 14 bases fitting TRBD2. The V segment lost 7 bases and the J segment 4 bases; nucleotides outside the gene matches: 3. From germline, CDR1 is MNHNS and CDR2 SASEGT. The CDR3 spans 14 residues. Written as DNA, the CDR3 is TGTGCCAGCACAGGACTAGCGGGGGGATACGAGCAGTACTTC. Protein sequence: CASTGLAGGYEQYF.

Comment on this clone: Other nucleotide sequences in the sample specify the same CDR3. DNA for the CDR3: TGCGCCAGCAGCTTGGGCTACGAGCAGTACTTC. It encodes CASSLGYEQYF. This chain uses TRBV5-1 with TRBJ2-7; D not certain. CDR1 and CDR2 from the germline V gene are SGHRS and YFSETQ. This CDR3 comprises 11 residues. Trimming cost V 0 bases and J 3 bases, with 1 base left between them.

The rearrangement links TRBV15 to TRBJ2-7; either TRBD1 or TRBD2 may supply D (5 bases each). Trimming took off 10 bases at V and 0 bases at J, with 13 bases between the two ends. The CDR3 runs to 13 residues. CDR1 is LNHNV and CDR2 is YYDKDF in the germline V gene (reference sequence). The CDR3 protein is CASSRDRSYEQYF. The DNA for the CDR3 is TGTGCCAGTTCCCGGGACCGCTCCTACGAGCAGTACTTC.

The V call is TRBV5-6, the J call TRBJ1-5, with D hard to call. Trimming cost V 3 bases and J 3 bases, with 10 bases left between them. Germline CDR1 is SGHDT and CDR2 is YYEEEE. The CDR3 spans 14 residues. Here the CDR3 reads CASSSLGFNQPQHF. DNA of the CDR3: TGTGCCAGCAGCTCCCTCGGGTTCAATCAGCCCCAGCATTTT.

The V and J genes are TRBV11-2 and TRBJ2-1, with D possibly being TRBD1 (6 bases). The CDR3 loop spans 12 amino acids. Germline CDR1 is SGHAT and CDR2 is FQNNGV. V lost 6 bases and J 14 bases, leaving 17 bases between the germline ends. The CDR3 sequence: CASSRGQPPKFF. CDR3 DNA sequence: TGTGCCAGCAGTAGAGGACAGCCCCCGAAGTTCTTC.